This T cell receptor (beta chain) came from a study of blood T cell repertoires in COVID-19. Study as a whole: Researchers got acute and convalescent COVID-19 samples from the United States, Italy and Spain. PBMCs, B-cell-depleted T cells, or T cells were the source of the cDNA or gDNA that made up the material.

The germline V gene has CDR1 ENHRY and CDR2 SYGVKD. The CDR3 extends over 14 amino acids. V dropped 0 bases and J dropped 2 bases, with 8 bases sitting between them. Original methodology: Cell counts per sample came from amplifying reference gene primers. Method: immunoSEQ multiplex PCR; TCRdb's copy keeps in-frame clones and lacks some. Clone size and V and J calls were adopted from that table, with D and trimming inferred from the DNA. Counted here are 130,000 to 150,000 clones, roughly 86% occurring once; the ten biggest clones make up nearly 0.95%. The chain uses TRBV10-3 and TRBJ2-7, with D tentatively TRBD1 (6 bases). Input material: peripheral blood. This TCR derives from a woman aged 45-60 years with acute or convalescent COVID-19. The CDR3 nucleotides read TGTGCCATCAGTGAGTCCACAGGGACCTACGAGCAGTACTTC. It codes for CAISESTGTYEQYF.